This TCR beta chain came from a study of CD4+ T cells in melanoma. Sequencing used immunoSEQ multiplex PCR; TCRdb keeps in-frame clones, though not all of them. The sample includes over 10,000 clones, around 80% of them seen just once. About this clone: Its antigen is as yet unknown.

The V end lost 5 bases, the J end lost 0 bases, and 12 bases lay between the germline ends. CDR1 and CDR2 from the germline V gene are LNHNV and YYDKDF (reference sequence). CDR3 size: 15 residues. Notes on the study in general: Diverse differentiation states were reported for melanoma neoantigen-specific CD4+ T cells. CD8+ T cell, macrophage and B cell function reportedly correlated with neoantigen-specific CD4+ T cells.

The TCR originated in a human donor with melanoma. The rearrangement links TRBV15 to TRBJ2-3, with D unresolved. Sequenced: cells from a culture (not recorded whether cultured in vitro). In DNA, the CDR3 is TGTGCCACCAGCCTTGTTACACTCAGCACAGATACGCAGTATTTT. This encodes CATSLVTLSTDTQYF.